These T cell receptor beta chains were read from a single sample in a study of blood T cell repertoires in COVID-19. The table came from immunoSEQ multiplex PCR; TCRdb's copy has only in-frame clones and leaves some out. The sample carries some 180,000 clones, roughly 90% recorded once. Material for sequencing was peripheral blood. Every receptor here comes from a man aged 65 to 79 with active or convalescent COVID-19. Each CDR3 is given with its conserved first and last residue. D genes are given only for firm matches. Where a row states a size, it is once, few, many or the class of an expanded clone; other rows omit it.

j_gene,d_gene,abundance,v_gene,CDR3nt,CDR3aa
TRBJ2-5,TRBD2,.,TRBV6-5,TGTGCCAGCAGTTACTCGGGGGGGAGGGCCTGGGAGACCCAGTACTTC,CASSYSGGRAWETQYF
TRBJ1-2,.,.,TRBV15,TGTGCCACCAGCAGAGATACAACGGCGGCTGGCTACACCTTC,CATSRDTTAAGYTF
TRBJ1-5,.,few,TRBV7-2,TGTGCCAGCAGCTTAGGGCAGAGCAATCAGCCCCAGCATTTT,CASSLGQSNQPQHF
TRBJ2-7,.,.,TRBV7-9,TGTGCCAGCAGCTCTGGGCCCCGGACAGCCGAGCAGTACTTC,CASSSGPRTAEQYF
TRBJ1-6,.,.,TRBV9,TGTGCCAGCAGCGCCGGGGGTCAGGGTCTGAGCTCCTATAATTCACCCCTCCACTTT,CASSAGGQGLSSYNSPLHF
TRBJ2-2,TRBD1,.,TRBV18,TGTGCCAGCTCACCACGGGACAGCAACACCGGGGAGCTGTTTTTT,CASSPRDSNTGELFF
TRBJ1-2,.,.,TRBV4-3,TGCGCCAGCAGCCAAGGGGTTACAGGCTATAACTATGGCTACACCTTC,CASSQGVTGYNYGYTF
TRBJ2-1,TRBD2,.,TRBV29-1,TGCAGCGTTGACCTGGGTAGCGGGAGGGGGGGTGAGCAGTTCTTC,CSVDLGSGRGGEQFF
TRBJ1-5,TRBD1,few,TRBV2,TGTGCCAGCAGTTTCCAGGACAGGCTTAATCAGCCCCAGCATTTT,CASSFQDRLNQPQHF
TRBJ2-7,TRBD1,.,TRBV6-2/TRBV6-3,TGTGCCAGCAGCAACGGGCAACGACAGGGCGCCTACGAGCAGTACTTC,CASSNGQRQGAYEQYF
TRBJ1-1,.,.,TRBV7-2,TGTGCCAGCAGCTTATTTAGGAGTGAAGCTTTCTTT,CASSLFRSEAFF
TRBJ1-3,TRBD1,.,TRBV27,TGTGCCAGCAGTTTATTGGGACAGGGTGGCACCATATATTTT,CASSLLGQGGTIYF
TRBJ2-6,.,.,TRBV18,TGTGCCAGCTCGGAGAGCTCTGGGGCCAACGTCCTGACTTTC,CASSESSGANVLTF
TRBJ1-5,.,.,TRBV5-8,TGTGCCAGCAGCTTGGACAGGGACCAGCCCCAGCATTTT,CASSLDRDQPQHF
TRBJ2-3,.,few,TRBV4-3,TGCGCCAGCAGCCAAGAGTGGGAGGATTCAGATACGCAGTATTTT,CASSQEWEDSDTQYF
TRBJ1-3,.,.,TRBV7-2,TGTGCCAGCAGACTCGACTGGAGCTCTGGAAACACCATATATTTT,CASRLDWSSGNTIYF
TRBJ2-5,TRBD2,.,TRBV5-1,TGCGCCAGCAGCTTGAGGCGGGGGGGCCGCGAGACCCAGTACTTC,CASSLRRGGRETQYF
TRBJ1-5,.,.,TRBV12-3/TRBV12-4,TGTGCCAGCAGTTTCTCGGCGGGACAGCCCCAGCATTTT,CASSFSAGQPQHF
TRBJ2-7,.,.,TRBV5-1,TGCGCCAGCAGCTTGGGGATCTCAGGGGCCTACGAGCAGTACTTC,CASSLGISGAYEQYF
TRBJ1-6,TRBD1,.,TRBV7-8,TGTGCCAGCAGTTCGGGACAGGGGGCTGGGTCACCCCTCCACTTT,CASSSGQGAGSPLHF
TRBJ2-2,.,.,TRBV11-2,TGTGCCAGCAGCCCATGGACAGACTACACCGGGGAGCTGTTTTTT,CASSPWTDYTGELFF
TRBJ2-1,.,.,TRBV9,TGTGCCACAGGCCGGGACTCTGGCTACAATGAGCAGTTCTTC,CATGRDSGYNEQFF
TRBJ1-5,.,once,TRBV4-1,TGCGCCAGCAGCCTCGACCCCCAGCGCCTGATAAGCAATCAGCCCCAGCATTTT,CASSLDPQRLISNQPQHF
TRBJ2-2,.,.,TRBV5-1,TGCGCCAGCAGCTTGCGGCAGGGAATTAACACCGGGGAGCTGTTTTTT,CASSLRQGINTGELFF
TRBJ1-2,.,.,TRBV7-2,TGTGCCAGCAGCTCTTCCGGGACATTTTATGGCTACACCTTC,CASSSSGTFYGYTF
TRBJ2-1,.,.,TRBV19,TGTGCCAGTAGTATTGGGGACTTATGGGACAATGAGCAGTTCTTC,CASSIGDLWDNEQFF
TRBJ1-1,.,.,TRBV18,TGTGCCAGCTCACCCCTTGGACATATGAACACTGAAGCTTTCTTT,CASSPLGHMNTEAFF
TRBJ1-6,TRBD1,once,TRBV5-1,TGCGCCAGCAGCTACGGGACAGGGGAGAGCTCCTATAATTCACCCCTCCACTTT,CASSYGTGESSYNSPLHF
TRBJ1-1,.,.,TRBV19,TGTGCCAGTAGTATTGCACTGATGAACACTGAAGCTTTCTTT,CASSIALMNTEAFF
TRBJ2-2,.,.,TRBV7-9,TGTGCCAGCAGCCCGCTGGCCGGGTACACCGGGGAGCTGTTTTTT,CASSPLAGYTGELFF
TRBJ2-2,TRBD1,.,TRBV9,TGTGCCAGCAGCGTAGCGCAGGGGGCCGGGGAGCTGTTTTTT,CASSVAQGAGELFF
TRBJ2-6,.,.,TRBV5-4,TGTGCCAGCAACCATGGGGGCAGGAGCTCTGGGGCCAACGTCCTGACTTTC,CASNHGGRSSGANVLTF
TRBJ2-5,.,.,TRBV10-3,TGTGCCATCAGTGCTGGACAGCAAGAGTGGACCCAGTACTTC,CAISAGQQEWTQYF
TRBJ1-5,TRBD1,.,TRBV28,TGTGCCAGCAGTCCCCCAGGGGGAAGAGGCCAGCCCCAGCATTTT,CASSPPGGRGQPQHF
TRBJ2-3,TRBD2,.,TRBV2,TGTGCCAGCAGGCCAACTAGCGGGAGGCCAGATACGCAGTATTTT,CASRPTSGRPDTQYF
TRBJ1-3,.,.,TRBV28,TGTGCCAGCCTCTCCCGAGATTCTGGAAACACCATATATTTT,CASLSRDSGNTIYF
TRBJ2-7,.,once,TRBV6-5,TGTGCCAGCAGTTACTCTGACAGATCCTACGAGCAGTACTTC,CASSYSDRSYEQYF
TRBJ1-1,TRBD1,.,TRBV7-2,TGTGCCAGCAGCTTAGTCGGTTCACAGGGGGGCACTGAAGCTTTCTTT,CASSLVGSQGGTEAFF
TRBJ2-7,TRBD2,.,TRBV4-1,TGCGCCAGCAGCTCCCAGAGCGGGAGGGCCGGCCACGAGCAGTACTTC,CASSSQSGRAGHEQYF
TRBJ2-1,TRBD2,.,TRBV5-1,TGCGCCAGCAGCTTTCGGACTAGCGGGGTGGATGAGCAGTTCTTC,CASSFRTSGVDEQFF
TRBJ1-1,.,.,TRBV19,TGTGCCAGTAGTATTAGGGGCGGAATGAACACTGAAGCTTTCTTT,CASSIRGGMNTEAFF
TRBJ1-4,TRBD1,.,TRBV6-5,TGTGCCAGCAGACTTCGGACAGGGAGAGCAAAACTGTTTTTT,CASRLRTGRAKLFF
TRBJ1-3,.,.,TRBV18,TGTGCCAGCTCACCACTAAGCGGAGGGAGCTCTGGAAACACCATATATTTT,CASSPLSGGSSGNTIYF
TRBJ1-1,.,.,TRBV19,TGTGCCAGTAGAACCAATAGATTGAACACTGAAGCTTTCTTT,CASRTNRLNTEAFF
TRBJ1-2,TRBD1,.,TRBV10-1,TGCGCCAGCAGTGAGATCGTCGGGACAGGGCCCTATGGCTACACCTTC,CASSEIVGTGPYGYTF
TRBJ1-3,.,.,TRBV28,TGTGCCAGCAGTTTATTGGGGGGGCAAGGTGGAAACACCATATATTTT,CASSLLGGQGGNTIYF
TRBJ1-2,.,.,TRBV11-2,TGTGCCAGCAGCTGGGCAGGGAATGGCTACACCTTC,CASSWAGNGYTF
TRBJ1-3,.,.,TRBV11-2,TGTGCCAGCAGCCCGGGGTTACCGTTCTCTGGAAACACCATATATTTT,CASSPGLPFSGNTIYF
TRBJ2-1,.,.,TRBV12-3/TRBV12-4,TGTGCCAGCAGACAACTAGGGACAAATGAGCAGTTCTTC,CASRQLGTNEQFF
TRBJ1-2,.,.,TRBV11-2,TGTGCCAGCAGTTCTGTAAGGCTAGAAATCTATGGCTACACCTTC,CASSSVRLEIYGYTF
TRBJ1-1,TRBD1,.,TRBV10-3,TGTGCCATCACCGGGACAGGGAACACGAACACTGAAGCTTTCTTT,CAITGTGNTNTEAFF
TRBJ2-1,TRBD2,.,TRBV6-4,TGTGCCAGCAGTGAGGACGGCGGGAGCCCCCTAATTAGGTTCTTC,CASSEDGGSPLIRFF
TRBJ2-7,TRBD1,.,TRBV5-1,TGCGCCAGCAGCTTGAACCCAGGGGGCGACGAGCAGTACTTC,CASSLNPGGDEQYF
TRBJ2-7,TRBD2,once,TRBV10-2,TGCGCCAGCAGGACTAGCGGGAGTATAGACTACGAGCAGTACTTC,CASRTSGSIDYEQYF